This T cell receptor (beta chain) stems from a study of T cells after yellow fever vaccination. Study-level points and caveats: Overall, a small share of clonotypes was seen in both CD4 and CD8 compartments. A large majority of primary-vaccination clones showed up again after the booster (approximately 95% CD4, almost 90% CD8).

V lost 4 bases to trimming and J lost 2 bases, with 17 bases between them. Germline CDR1 is SGDLS and CDR2 is YYNGEE. The CDR3 is 16 residues long. Via MiXCR, TCRdb re-called the 5' RACE reads, giving one row per CDR3 protein. The sample yields 400,000 to 650,000 distinct CDR3 sequences, about a fifth seen once. As regards this clonotype: The antigen remains undetermined.

The sample here was PBMCs, taken roughly 20 days after the first yellow fever vaccination. This receptor was identified in a man in his late teens or twenties who received the YFV17D yellow fever vaccine. The chain links TRBV9 to TRBJ2-3, with a possible D match to TRBD1 (7 bases). The DNA of the CDR3 is TGTGCCAGCAGCCCAGGGGGGACACCATTCACAGATACGCAGTATTTT. Amino acids: CASSPGGTPFTDTQYF.